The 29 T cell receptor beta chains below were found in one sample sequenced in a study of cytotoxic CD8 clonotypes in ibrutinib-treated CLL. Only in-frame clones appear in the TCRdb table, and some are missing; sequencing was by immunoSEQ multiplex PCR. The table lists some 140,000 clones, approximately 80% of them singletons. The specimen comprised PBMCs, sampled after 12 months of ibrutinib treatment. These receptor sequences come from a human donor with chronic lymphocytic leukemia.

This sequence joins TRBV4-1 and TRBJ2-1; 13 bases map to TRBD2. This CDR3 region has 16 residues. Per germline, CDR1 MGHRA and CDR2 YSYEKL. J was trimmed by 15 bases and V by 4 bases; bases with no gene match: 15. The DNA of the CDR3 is TGCGCCAGCAGCCCAGGTGGGACTAGCGGGATGCGGTGGCGGTTCTTC. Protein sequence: CASSPGGTSGMRWRFF.

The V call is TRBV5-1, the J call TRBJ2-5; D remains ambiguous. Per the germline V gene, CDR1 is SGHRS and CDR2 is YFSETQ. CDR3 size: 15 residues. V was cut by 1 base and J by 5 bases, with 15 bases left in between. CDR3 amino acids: CASSLMSGVAETQYF. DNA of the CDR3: TGCGCCAGCAGCTTGATGAGTGGGGTGGCGGAGACCCAGTACTTC.

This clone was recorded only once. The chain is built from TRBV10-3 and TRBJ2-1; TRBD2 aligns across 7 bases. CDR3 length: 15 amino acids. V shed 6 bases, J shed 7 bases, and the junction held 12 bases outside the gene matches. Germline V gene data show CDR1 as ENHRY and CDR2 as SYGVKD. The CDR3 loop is CAIRARTFGGNEQFF. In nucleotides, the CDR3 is TGTGCCATCAGGGCACGGACATTCGGGGGGAATGAGCAGTTCTTC.

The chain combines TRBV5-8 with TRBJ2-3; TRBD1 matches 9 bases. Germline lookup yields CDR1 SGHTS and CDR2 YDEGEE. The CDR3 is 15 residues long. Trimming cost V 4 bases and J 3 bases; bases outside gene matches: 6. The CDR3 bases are TGTGCCAGCAGCGCCGGGACAGGGTTAACAGATACGCAGTATTTT. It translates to CASSAGTGLTDTQYF.

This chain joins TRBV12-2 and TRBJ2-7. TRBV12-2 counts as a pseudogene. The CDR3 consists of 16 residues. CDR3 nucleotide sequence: TGTGCAAGTCGCAAATGGGACGGTGGGGAGCCTCTCGAGCAGTACTTC. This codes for CASRKWDGGEPLEQYF.

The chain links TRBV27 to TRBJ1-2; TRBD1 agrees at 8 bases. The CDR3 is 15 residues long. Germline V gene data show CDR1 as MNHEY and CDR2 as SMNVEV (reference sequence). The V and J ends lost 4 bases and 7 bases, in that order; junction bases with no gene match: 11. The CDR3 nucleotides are TGTGCCAGCAGTTCTACAGGGACAGGAGTGAGTGGCTACACCTTC. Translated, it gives CASSSTGTGVSGYTF.

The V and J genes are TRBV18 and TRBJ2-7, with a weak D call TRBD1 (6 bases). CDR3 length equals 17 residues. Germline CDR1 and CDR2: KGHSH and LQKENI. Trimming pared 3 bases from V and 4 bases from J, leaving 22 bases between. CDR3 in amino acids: CASSPEAGQPSLYEQYF. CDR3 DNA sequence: TGTGCCAGCTCACCGGAAGCAGGACAGCCGAGCCTTTACGAGCAGTACTTC.

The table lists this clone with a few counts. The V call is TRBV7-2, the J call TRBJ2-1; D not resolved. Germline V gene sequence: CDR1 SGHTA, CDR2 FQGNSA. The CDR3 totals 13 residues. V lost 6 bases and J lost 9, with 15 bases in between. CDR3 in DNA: TGTGCCAGCAGTTCAACTGGTTTCAGTGAGCAGTTCTTC. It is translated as CASSSTGFSEQFF. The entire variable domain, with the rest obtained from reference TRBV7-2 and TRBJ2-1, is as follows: GAGVSQSPSNKVTEKGKDVELRCDPISGHTALYWYRQSLGQGLEFLIYFQGNSAPDKSGLPSDRFSAERTGGSVSTLTIQRTQQEDSAVYLCASSSTGFSEQFFGPGTRLTVL.

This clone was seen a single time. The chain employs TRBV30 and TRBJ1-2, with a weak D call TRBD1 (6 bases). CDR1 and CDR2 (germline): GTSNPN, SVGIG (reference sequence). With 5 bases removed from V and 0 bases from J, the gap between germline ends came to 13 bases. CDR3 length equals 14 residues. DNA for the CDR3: TGTGCCTGGCGAAGGACAGAAACTAACTATGGCTACACCTTC. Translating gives CAWRRTETNYGYTF.

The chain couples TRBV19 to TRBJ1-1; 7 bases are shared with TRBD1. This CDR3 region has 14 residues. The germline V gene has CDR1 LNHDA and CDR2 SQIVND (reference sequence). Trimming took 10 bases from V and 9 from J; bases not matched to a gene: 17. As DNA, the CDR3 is TGTGCCACCTCACGGGACAGTTTTAGCATCAAAGCTTTCTTT. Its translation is CATSRDSFSIKAFF.

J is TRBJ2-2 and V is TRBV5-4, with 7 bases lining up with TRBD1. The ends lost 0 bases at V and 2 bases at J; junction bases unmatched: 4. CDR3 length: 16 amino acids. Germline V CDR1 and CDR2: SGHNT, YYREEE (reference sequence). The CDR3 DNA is TGTGCCAGCAGCTTGGGGCAGGGGGTTAACACCGGGGAGCTGTTTTTT. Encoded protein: CASSLGQGVNTGELFF.

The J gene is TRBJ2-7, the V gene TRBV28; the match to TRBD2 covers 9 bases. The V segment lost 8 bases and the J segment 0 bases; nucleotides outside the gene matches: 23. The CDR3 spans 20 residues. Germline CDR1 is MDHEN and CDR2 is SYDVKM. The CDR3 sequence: CASRSGPASGRLVSSYEQYF. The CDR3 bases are TGTGCCAGCCGTTCCGGGCCCGCCAGCGGGAGGCTTGTTAGCTCCTACGAGCAGTACTTC.

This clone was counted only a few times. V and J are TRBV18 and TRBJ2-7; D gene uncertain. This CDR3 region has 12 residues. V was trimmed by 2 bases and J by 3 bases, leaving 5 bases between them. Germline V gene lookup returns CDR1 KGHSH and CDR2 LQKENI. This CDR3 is CASSPGYYEQYF. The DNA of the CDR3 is TGTGCCAGCTCACCAGGCTACTACGAGCAGTACTTC.

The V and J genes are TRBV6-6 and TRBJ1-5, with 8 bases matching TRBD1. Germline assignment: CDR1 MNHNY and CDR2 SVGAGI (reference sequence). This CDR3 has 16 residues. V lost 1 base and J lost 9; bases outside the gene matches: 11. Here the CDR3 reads CASSYFSPGQAGPQHF. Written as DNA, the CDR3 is TGTGCCAGCAGTTACTTTTCCCCGGGACAGGCCGGGCCCCAGCATTTT.

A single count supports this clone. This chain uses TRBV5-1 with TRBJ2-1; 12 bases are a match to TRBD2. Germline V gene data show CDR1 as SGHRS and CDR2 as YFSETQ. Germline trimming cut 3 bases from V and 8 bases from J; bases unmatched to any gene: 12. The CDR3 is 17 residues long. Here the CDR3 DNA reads TGCGCCAGCAGCTCCTATACGACTAGCGGGAGTAAGGATGAGCAGTTCTTC. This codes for CASSSYTTSGSKDEQFF.

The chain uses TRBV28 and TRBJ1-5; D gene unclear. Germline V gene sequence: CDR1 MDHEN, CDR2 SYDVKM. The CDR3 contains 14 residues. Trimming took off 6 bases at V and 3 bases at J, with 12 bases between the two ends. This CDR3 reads CASRARQFNQPQHF. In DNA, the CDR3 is TGTGCCAGCAGGGCTCGACAATTCAATCAGCCCCAGCATTTT.

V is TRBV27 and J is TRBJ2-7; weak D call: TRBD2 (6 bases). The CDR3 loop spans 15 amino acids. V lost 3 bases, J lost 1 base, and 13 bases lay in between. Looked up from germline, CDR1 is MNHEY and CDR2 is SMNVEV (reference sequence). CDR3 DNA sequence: TGTGCCAGCAGTTTTCGCGGGACCAGTTCCTACGAGCAGTACTTC. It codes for CASSFRGTSSYEQYF.

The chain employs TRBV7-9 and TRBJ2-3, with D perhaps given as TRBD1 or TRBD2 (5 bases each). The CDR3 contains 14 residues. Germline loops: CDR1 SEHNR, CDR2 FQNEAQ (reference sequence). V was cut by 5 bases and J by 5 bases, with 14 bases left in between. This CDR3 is CASSLTWDRDTQYF. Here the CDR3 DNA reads TGTGCCAGCAGCCTAACATGGGACCGAGATACGCAGTATTTT.

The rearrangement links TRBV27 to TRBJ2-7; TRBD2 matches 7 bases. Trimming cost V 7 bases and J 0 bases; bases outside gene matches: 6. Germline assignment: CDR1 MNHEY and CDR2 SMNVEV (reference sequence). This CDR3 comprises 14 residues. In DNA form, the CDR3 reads TGTGCCAGCACAATGGGCGGGAGCTCCTACGAGCAGTACTTC. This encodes CASTMGGSSYEQYF.

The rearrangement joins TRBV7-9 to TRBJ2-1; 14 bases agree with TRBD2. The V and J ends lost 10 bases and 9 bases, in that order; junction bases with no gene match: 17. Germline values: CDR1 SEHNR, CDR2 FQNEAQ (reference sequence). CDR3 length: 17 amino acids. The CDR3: CATPTAGTSGRLGEQFF. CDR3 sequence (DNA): TGTGCCACCCCGACTGCCGGGACTAGCGGGAGATTGGGTGAGCAGTTCTTC.

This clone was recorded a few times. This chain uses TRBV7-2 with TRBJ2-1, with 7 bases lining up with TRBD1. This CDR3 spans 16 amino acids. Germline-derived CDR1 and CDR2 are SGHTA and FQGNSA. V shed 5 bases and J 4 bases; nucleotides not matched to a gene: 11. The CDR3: CASSPAGTDLYNEQFF. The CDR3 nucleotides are TGTGCCAGCAGCCCCGCCGGGACAGACCTATACAATGAGCAGTTCTTC.

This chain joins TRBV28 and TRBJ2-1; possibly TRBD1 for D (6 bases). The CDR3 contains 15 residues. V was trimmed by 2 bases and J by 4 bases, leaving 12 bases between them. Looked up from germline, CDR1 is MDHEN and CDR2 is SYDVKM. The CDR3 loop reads CASSLTGFSYNEQFF. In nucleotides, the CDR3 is TGTGCCAGCAGTTTAACAGGGTTTTCATACAATGAGCAGTTCTTC.

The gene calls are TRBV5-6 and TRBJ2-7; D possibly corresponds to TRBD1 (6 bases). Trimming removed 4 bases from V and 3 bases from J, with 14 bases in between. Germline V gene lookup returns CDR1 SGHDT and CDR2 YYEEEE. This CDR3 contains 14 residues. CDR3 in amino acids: CASSPPGHNYEQYF. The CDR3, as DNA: TGTGCCAGCAGCCCTCCGGGACACAACTACGAGCAGTACTTC.

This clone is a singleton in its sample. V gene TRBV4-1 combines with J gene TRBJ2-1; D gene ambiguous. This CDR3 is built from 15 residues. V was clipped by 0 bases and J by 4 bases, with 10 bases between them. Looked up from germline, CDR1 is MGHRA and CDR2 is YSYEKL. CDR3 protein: CASSQDTPRYNEQFF. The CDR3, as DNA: TGCGCCAGCAGCCAAGACACTCCGAGATACAATGAGCAGTTCTTC.

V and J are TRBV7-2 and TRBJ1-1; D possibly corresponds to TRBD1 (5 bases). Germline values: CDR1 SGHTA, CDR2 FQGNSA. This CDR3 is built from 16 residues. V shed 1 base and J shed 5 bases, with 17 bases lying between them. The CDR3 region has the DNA TGTGCCAGCAGCTTAGTTTCCATTTCAGGGAAGACTGAAGCTTTCTTT. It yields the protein CASSLVSISGKTEAFF.

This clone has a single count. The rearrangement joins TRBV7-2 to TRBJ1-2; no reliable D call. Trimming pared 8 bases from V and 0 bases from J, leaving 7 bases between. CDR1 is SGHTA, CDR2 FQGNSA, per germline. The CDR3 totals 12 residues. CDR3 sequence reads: CASGWANYGYTF. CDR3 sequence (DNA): TGTGCCAGCGGGTGGGCTAACTATGGCTACACCTTC.

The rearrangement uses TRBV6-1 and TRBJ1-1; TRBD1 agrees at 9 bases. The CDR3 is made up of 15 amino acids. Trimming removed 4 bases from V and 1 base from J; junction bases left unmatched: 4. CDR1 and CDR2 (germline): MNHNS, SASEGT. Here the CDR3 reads CASSAGQGWNTEAFF. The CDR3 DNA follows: TGTGCCAGCAGTGCCGGACAGGGGTGGAACACTGAAGCTTTCTTT.

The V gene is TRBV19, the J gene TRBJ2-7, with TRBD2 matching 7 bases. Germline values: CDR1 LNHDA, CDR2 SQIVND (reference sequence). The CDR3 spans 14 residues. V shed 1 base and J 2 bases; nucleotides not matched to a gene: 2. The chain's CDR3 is CASSIGEGPYEQYF. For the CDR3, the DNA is TGTGCCAGTAGTATAGGGGAGGGGCCCTACGAGCAGTACTTC.

The CDR3 reads CATSSGPTDTQYF. CDR3 nucleotide sequence: TGTGCCACCAGCAGCGGCCCCACAGATACGCAGTATTTT. The chain combines TRBV15 with TRBJ2-3, with D hard to call. Trimming cost V 3 bases and J 2 bases, with 6 bases left between them. This CDR3 has 13 amino acids. Germline CDR1 is LNHNV and CDR2 is YYDKDF (reference sequence).